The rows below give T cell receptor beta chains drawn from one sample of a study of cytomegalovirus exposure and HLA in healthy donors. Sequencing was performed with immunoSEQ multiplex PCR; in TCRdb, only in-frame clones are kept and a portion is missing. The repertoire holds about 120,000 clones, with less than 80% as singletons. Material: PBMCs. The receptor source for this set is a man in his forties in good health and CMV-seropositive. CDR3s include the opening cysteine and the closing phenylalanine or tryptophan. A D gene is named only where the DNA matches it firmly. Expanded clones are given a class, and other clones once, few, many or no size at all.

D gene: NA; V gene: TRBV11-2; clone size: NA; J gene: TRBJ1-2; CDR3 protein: CASSSELYGYTF; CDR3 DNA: TGTGCCAGCAGCTCCGAGCTGTATGGCTACACCTTC
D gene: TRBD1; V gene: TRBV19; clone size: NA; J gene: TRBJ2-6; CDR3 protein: CASSIGGTGSGANVLTF; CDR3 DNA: TGTGCCAGTAGTATAGGCGGGACAGGGTCAGGGGCCAACGTCCTGACTTTC
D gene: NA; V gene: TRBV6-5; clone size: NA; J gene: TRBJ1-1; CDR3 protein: CASSYYGRVRTEAFF; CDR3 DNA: TGTGCCAGCAGTTACTATGGGAGAGTTCGCACTGAAGCTTTCTTT
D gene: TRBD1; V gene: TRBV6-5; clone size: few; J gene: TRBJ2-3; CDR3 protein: CASSYGTGISDTQYF; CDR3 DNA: TGTGCCAGCAGTTACGGGACAGGGATCTCAGATACGCAGTATTTT
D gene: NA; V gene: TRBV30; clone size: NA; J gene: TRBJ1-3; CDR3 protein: CAWSVPRVWLSGNTIYF; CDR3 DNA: TGTGCCTGGAGTGTACCGCGGGTGTGGCTCTCTGGAAACACCATATATTTT
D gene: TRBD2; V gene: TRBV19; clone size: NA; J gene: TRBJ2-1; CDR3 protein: CASSIVSGSLNNEQFF; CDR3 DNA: TGTGCCAGTAGTATTGTGAGCGGGAGTCTCAACAATGAGCAGTTCTTC
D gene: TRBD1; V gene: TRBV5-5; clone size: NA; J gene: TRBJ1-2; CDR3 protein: CASSLRDSSLYGYTF; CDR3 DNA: TGTGCCAGCAGCTTGCGGGACAGCTCCCTATATGGCTACACCTTC
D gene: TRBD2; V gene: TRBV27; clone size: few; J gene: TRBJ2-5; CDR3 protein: CASSSRGGQETQYF; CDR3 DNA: TGTGCCAGCAGCTCCCGGGGGGGTCAAGAGACCCAGTACTTC
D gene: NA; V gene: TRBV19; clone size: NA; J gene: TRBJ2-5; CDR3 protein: CASSIAGRQGQETQYF; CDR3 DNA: TGTGCCAGTAGTATAGCAGGTCGGCAGGGTCAAGAGACCCAGTACTTC
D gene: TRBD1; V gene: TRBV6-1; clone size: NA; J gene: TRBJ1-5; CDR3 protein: CASRWGTGEQPQHF; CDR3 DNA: TGTGCCAGCAGATGGGGGACAGGGGAACAGCCCCAGCATTTT
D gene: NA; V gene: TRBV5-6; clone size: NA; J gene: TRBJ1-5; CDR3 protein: CASSWGPQLSNQPQHF; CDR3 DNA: TGTGCCAGCAGCTGGGGCCCACAGTTAAGCAATCAGCCCCAGCATTTT
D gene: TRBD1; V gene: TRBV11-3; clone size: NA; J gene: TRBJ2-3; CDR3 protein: CASSFGTGGGTDTQYF; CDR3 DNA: TGTGCCAGCAGCTTCGGGACAGGCGGGGGCACAGATACGCAGTATTTT
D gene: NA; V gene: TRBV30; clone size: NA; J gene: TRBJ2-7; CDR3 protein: CAWSRGSSYEQYF; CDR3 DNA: TGTGCCTGGAGCCGGGGGAGCTCCTACGAGCAGTACTTC
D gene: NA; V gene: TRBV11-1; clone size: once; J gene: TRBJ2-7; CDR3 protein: CASSPLQSYEQYF; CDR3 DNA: TGTGCCAGCAGCCCCCTACAGTCCTACGAGCAGTACTTC
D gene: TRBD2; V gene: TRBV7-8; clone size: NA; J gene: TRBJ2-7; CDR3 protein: CASSAGLAGGREQYF; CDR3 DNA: TGTGCCAGCAGCGCGGGACTAGCGGGGGGGAGGGAGCAGTACTTC
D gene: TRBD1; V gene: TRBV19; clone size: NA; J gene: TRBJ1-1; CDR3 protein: CASSSTGGTEAFF; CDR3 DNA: TGTGCCAGTAGTAGCACAGGGGGCACTGAAGCTTTCTTT